Listed below are T cell receptor beta chains from one sample, sequenced in a study of T cells in Graves' hyperthyroidism and ophthalmopathy. A single record per CDR3 protein comes from TCRdb applying MiXCR to the multiplex PCR reads. Of 550,000 to 700,000 distinct CDR3 sequences in the sample, 14% to 15% were seen once. Sequenced: blood. The source of these receptors is a woman in her 40s with Graves' ophthalmopathy. Each CDR3 is given with its conserved first and last residue. D genes are given only for firm matches. Clone size is given for some rows only: seen once, a few or many times, or a class if the clone is expanded.

clone size	V gene	J gene	D gene	CDR3 protein	CDR3 DNA
many	TRBV11-2	TRBJ1-2	NA	CASSPTPGPPKGYGYTF	TGTGCCAGCAGTCCTACCCCCGGGCCCCCGAAGGGGTATGGCTACACCTTC
many	TRBV20-1	TRBJ1-1	TRBD1	CSAWGGTEDRTEAFF	TGCAGTGCGTGGGGGGGGACAGAGGATCGCACTGAAGCTTTCTTT
many	TRBV6-1	TRBJ2-7	TRBD2	CASSGPWTSGYEQYF	TGTGCCAGCAGTGGGCCTTGGACTAGCGGCTACGAGCAGTACTTC
many	TRBV14	TRBJ1-1	NA	CASSWAGTTEAFF	TGTGCCAGCAGCTGGGCCGGGACCACTGAAGCTTTCTTT
few	TRBV6-2/TRBV6-3	TRBJ2-1	TRBD1	CASRPSTGGYVTYYNEQFF	TGTGCCAGCAGACCATCGACAGGGGGTTACGTTACATACTACAATGAGCAGTTCTTC
many	TRBV19	TRBJ2-7	TRBD1	CASSNSSRGYEQYF	TGTGCCAGTAGTAATTCGTCCAGGGGGTACGAGCAGTACTTC
many	TRBV29-1	TRBJ2-5	NA	CSVEAGRLETQYF	TGCAGCGTTGAGGCGGGGCGGTTGGAGACCCAGTACTTC
many	TRBV28	TRBJ2-2	NA	CATRDTGHWSGELFF	TGTGCCACCAGGGACACAGGCCATTGGTCCGGGGAGCTGTTTTTT
many	TRBV6-1	TRBJ2-7	TRBD1	CASTRGRGYEQYF	TGTGCCAGCACCCGAGGCAGGGGGTACGAGCAGTACTTC
many	TRBV7-2	TRBJ1-5	NA	CASSIMGSNQPQHF	TGTGCCAGCAGTATTATGGGAAGCAATCAGCCCCAGCATTTT
many	TRBV28	TRBJ1-3	TRBD1	CASSSGQGAFSGNTIYF	TGTGCCAGCAGTTCAGGACAGGGGGCCTTCTCTGGAAACACCATATATTTT
NA	TRBV28	TRBJ2-7	TRBD1	CASTIGTGLHEQYF	TGTGCCAGCACTATCGGGACAGGGCTTCACGAGCAGTACTTC
NA	TRBV19	TRBJ2-7	TRBD1	CASSILPGQGSYEQYF	TGTGCCAGTAGTATACTTCCGGGACAGGGATCCTACGAGCAGTACTTC
NA	TRBV6-1	TRBJ2-7	TRBD1	CASSPQGTGYEQYF	TGTGCCAGCAGCCCCCAGGGGACAGGCTACGAGCAGTACTTC
many	TRBV15	TRBJ1-2	NA	CATSRQNYGYTF	TGTGCCACCAGCAGACAGAACTATGGCTACACCTTC
many	TRBV10-3	TRBJ1-1	NA	CAIRGGEGDTEAFF	TGTGCCATCAGGGGGGGAGAGGGGGACACTGAAGCTTTCTTT
NA	TRBV6-4	TRBJ2-7	NA	CASSARAAVGSYEQYF	TGTGCCAGCAGTGCTCGGGCGGCGGTCGGATCCTACGAGCAGTACTTC
few	TRBV30	TRBJ2-7	NA	CAWGRVTHEQYF	TGTGCCTGGGGTCGTGTCACGCACGAGCAGTACTTC
NA	TRBV28	TRBJ2-5	NA	CASSSRLYLETQYF	TGTGCCAGCAGTTCTCGACTCTACTTGGAGACCCAGTACTTC
many	TRBV16	TRBJ2-2	NA	CASSHSQGSGELFF	TGTGCCAGCAGCCATTCACAGGGAAGCGGGGAGCTGTTTTTT
many	TRBV6-2/TRBV6-3	TRBJ2-7	TRBD2	CASRIHGRSSYEQYF	TGTGCCAGCAGAATACACGGGAGGAGCTCCTACGAGCAGTACTTC
many	TRBV7-2	TRBJ1-2	NA	CASSLVTGANYGYTF	TGTGCCAGCAGCTTAGTTACAGGAGCTAACTATGGCTACACCTTC
NA	TRBV6-1	TRBJ2-7	NA	CASSEEDSGSYEQYF	TGTGCCAGCAGTGAAGAAGATAGCGGCTCCTACGAGCAGTACTTC
many	TRBV6-2/TRBV6-3	TRBJ1-5	TRBD1	CASSPRQGGIFSNQPQHF	TGTGCCAGCAGTCCCCGACAGGGGGGAATCTTTAGCAATCAGCCCCAGCATTTT
many	TRBV28	TRBJ1-1	NA	CASSPLSTEAFF	TGTGCCAGCAGTCCCCTGTCGACTGAAGCTTTCTTT
many	TRBV20-1	TRBJ2-7	TRBD2	CSARERTSGSYEQYF	TGCAGTGCTAGAGAAAGAACTAGCGGGAGTTACGAGCAGTACTTC
many	TRBV28	TRBJ1-1	NA	CASRPSVNTEAFF	TGTGCCAGCAGGCCTTCGGTGAACACTGAAGCTTTCTTT
many	TRBV20-1	TRBJ2-4	NA	CSALAGLTAKNIQYF	TGCAGTGCTTTGGCCGGTCTGACTGCCAAAAACATTCAGTACTTC
many	TRBV12-3/TRBV12-4	TRBJ1-2	NA	CASSPQLGSYGYTF	TGTGCCAGCAGTCCTCAGTTAGGGAGCTATGGCTACACCTTC
many	TRBV20-1	TRBJ2-7	NA	CSARDLSSGTYEQYF	TGCAGTGCTAGAGATCTGAGTTCGGGGACCTACGAGCAGTACTTC
many	TRBV19	TRBJ2-5	NA	CASSITGSGETQYF	TGTGCCAGTAGTATCACAGGGTCTGGAGAGACCCAGTACTTC
many	TRBV20-1	TRBJ2-7	TRBD1	CSARRQGTYEQYF	TGCAGTGCTAGAAGACAGGGGACTTACGAGCAGTACTTC